This T cell receptor (beta chain) derives from a study of cytomegalovirus exposure and HLA in healthy donors. Germline CDR1 and CDR2: LNHDA and SQIVND (reference sequence). This CDR3 is 14 amino acids long. The V and J ends lost 6 bases and 5 bases respectively, with 14 bases between them. The PCR used 60 Vbeta and 13 Jbeta primers. This table comes from immunoSEQ multiplex PCR, and its TCRdb copy is limited to in-frame clones, with some not included. The sample includes under 200,000 clones, 60% to 80% of them seen just once. Nominally healthy donors provided the samples, though records likely missed some immune exposures.

The sample was PBMCs. This receptor was identified in a man in his fifties or sixties in good health and CMV-seropositive. J is TRBJ1-5 and V is TRBV19; TRBD1 is a possible D gene (6 bases). The CDR3 DNA reads as TGTGCCAGTAGAGCCCCGGGGGGGCATCAGCCCCAGCATTTT. As protein: CASRAPGGHQPQHF.